Listed here is a single TCR beta chain. Its antigen specificity is not known. There are no base qualities to consult, and no much larger clone falls within one base. The data were taken from a study of PD-1 blockade in classical Hodgkin lymphoma (dated by TCRdb to 2018 to 2021). For the study in its entirety: Nivolumab dosing was 3 mg/kg intravenously every 2 weeks, continuing until either disease progression or unacceptable toxicity. A peripheral blood immune signature of response to PD-1 blockade in classical Hodgkin lymphoma was defined using TCR beta sequencing and CyTOF. General study outcomes and caveats: The study was limited to a single clinical trial cohort, and causes of repertoire differences, possibly disease activity or prior therapy, remained undefined. Diversity was lower in patients who began nivolumab less than 1 year after ASCT, so these patients were left out of later analyses to avoid confounding by immune reconstitution. Baseline TCR diversity was reported as lower in newly diagnosed patients than in healthy donors, and lower still in relapsed/refractory patients. CD4+ but not CD8+ TCR diversity rose significantly by C4D1 (p=0.0027 vs p=0.16), most apparent in complete responders (p=0.02). Among trial patients, those achieving complete response had baseline diversity similar to that of newly diagnosed patients, while diversity was significantly lower in partial responders and progressors.

Ends trimmed: V by 4 bases, J by 0 bases; bases unmatched to a gene: 5. The germline V gene sets CDR1 to SGHTA and CDR2 to FQGNSA. The CDR3 measures 15 amino acids from cysteine to phenylalanine. The read is trimmed to its CDR3 DNA, 45 bases read in frame from base 1. Genomic DNA was isolated using the Qiagen DNeasy kit from unsorted PBMCs as well as from negatively selected CD4+ and CD8+ fractions. TCR beta CDR3 regions were subjected to amplification by immunoSEQ multiplex PCR with primers that anneal to V and J segments. A synthetic immune receptor repertoire was used to minimize amplification bias, and any residual bias was removed computationally once sequencing was done. The paper's data handling went like this. Custom Python scripts were used to quantify repertoire diversity as the Shannon entropy index. Unsorted, CD4+ and CD8+ repertoires were analyzed separately, except in combined analyses where CD4+ and CD8+ sequences were merged in silico. Clonal expansion was defined as at least a 2-fold frequency increase after treatment relative to C1D1, with a pseudocount of 0.5 for undetected baseline clones. Clones with 0 or 1 copy at C1D1 were classified as singleton clones, and clones with 2 or more copies were classified as non-singleton clones. By matching protein sequences in sorted samples from the same patient, clones expanded in unsorted samples were annotated as CD4+, CD8+ or unknown. Diversity changes from C1D1 to C4D1 were tested in paired samples using Wilcoxon tests. This immuneACCESS table, as held by TCRdb, lists in-frame sequences with V and J called but not all clones. Of the missing ones, under half trace to an unresolved V gene in checked studies; the others have no known cause. That table is the source of V, J and clone size, and D and trimming were worked out from the DNA. In all, the sample holds about 13,000 clones, and around three quarters of those were seen once. Of the sample, roughly 22% falls within the top ten clones.

Sample time point, as interpreted from the label and publication: cycle 1 day 1 (C1D1), immediately before nivolumab initiation. Relapse after autologous stem cell transplantation had occurred in all trial patients, and cohorts A, B and C were distinguished by prior brentuximab vedotin exposure. The trial cohort was composed of 55 to 65 patients with relapsed/refractory classical Hodgkin lymphoma, for whom complete response, partial response or progressive disease was recorded as best overall response. Single-agent nivolumab was administered to trial patients in the multi-cohort phase II CheckMate 205 trial. An independent review committee assessed best overall response by applying the 2007 International Working Group response criteria. Trial PBMCs were obtained immediately prior to nivolumab initiation (C1D1) and on therapy at cycle 2 day 1 and cycle 4 day 1. After peripheral blood was drawn into 8 mL Vacutainer Cell Preparation Tubes, PBMCs were isolated by centrifugation and then cryopreserved.

This specimen was peripheral blood mononuclear cells (PBMCs), taken at baseline. The chain employs TRBV7-2 and TRBJ1-1, and TRBD1 matches 7 of the central bases. This TCR was sampled from a human donor with classical Hodgkin lymphoma. The DNA reads as follows: TGTGCCAGCAGCTCTCAGGGACAGTTGAACACTGAAGCTTTCTTT. Its product reads: CASSSQGQLNTEAFF.